This T cell receptor (beta chain) was found in a study of T cell responses to AZD1222 COVID-19 vaccine. The assay was immunoSEQ multiplex PCR, and TCRdb's table has in-frame clones only and misses some. The sample yields 120,000 or so clones, 92% seen once. The V end was cut by 5 bases, the J end by 1 base, with 8 bases between. The CDR3 is made up of 14 amino acids. The germline gives CDR1 MDHEN, CDR2 SYDVKM. The sequence came from an adult in good health. This rearrangement joins TRBV28 to TRBJ1-4; D is ambiguous. The starting material was peripheral blood, obtained on day 0 of AZD1222 vaccination. CDR3 sequence (DNA): TGTGCCAGCAGTAAGTCTGGAACTAATGAAAAACTGTTTTTT. It translates to CASSKSGTNEKLFF.